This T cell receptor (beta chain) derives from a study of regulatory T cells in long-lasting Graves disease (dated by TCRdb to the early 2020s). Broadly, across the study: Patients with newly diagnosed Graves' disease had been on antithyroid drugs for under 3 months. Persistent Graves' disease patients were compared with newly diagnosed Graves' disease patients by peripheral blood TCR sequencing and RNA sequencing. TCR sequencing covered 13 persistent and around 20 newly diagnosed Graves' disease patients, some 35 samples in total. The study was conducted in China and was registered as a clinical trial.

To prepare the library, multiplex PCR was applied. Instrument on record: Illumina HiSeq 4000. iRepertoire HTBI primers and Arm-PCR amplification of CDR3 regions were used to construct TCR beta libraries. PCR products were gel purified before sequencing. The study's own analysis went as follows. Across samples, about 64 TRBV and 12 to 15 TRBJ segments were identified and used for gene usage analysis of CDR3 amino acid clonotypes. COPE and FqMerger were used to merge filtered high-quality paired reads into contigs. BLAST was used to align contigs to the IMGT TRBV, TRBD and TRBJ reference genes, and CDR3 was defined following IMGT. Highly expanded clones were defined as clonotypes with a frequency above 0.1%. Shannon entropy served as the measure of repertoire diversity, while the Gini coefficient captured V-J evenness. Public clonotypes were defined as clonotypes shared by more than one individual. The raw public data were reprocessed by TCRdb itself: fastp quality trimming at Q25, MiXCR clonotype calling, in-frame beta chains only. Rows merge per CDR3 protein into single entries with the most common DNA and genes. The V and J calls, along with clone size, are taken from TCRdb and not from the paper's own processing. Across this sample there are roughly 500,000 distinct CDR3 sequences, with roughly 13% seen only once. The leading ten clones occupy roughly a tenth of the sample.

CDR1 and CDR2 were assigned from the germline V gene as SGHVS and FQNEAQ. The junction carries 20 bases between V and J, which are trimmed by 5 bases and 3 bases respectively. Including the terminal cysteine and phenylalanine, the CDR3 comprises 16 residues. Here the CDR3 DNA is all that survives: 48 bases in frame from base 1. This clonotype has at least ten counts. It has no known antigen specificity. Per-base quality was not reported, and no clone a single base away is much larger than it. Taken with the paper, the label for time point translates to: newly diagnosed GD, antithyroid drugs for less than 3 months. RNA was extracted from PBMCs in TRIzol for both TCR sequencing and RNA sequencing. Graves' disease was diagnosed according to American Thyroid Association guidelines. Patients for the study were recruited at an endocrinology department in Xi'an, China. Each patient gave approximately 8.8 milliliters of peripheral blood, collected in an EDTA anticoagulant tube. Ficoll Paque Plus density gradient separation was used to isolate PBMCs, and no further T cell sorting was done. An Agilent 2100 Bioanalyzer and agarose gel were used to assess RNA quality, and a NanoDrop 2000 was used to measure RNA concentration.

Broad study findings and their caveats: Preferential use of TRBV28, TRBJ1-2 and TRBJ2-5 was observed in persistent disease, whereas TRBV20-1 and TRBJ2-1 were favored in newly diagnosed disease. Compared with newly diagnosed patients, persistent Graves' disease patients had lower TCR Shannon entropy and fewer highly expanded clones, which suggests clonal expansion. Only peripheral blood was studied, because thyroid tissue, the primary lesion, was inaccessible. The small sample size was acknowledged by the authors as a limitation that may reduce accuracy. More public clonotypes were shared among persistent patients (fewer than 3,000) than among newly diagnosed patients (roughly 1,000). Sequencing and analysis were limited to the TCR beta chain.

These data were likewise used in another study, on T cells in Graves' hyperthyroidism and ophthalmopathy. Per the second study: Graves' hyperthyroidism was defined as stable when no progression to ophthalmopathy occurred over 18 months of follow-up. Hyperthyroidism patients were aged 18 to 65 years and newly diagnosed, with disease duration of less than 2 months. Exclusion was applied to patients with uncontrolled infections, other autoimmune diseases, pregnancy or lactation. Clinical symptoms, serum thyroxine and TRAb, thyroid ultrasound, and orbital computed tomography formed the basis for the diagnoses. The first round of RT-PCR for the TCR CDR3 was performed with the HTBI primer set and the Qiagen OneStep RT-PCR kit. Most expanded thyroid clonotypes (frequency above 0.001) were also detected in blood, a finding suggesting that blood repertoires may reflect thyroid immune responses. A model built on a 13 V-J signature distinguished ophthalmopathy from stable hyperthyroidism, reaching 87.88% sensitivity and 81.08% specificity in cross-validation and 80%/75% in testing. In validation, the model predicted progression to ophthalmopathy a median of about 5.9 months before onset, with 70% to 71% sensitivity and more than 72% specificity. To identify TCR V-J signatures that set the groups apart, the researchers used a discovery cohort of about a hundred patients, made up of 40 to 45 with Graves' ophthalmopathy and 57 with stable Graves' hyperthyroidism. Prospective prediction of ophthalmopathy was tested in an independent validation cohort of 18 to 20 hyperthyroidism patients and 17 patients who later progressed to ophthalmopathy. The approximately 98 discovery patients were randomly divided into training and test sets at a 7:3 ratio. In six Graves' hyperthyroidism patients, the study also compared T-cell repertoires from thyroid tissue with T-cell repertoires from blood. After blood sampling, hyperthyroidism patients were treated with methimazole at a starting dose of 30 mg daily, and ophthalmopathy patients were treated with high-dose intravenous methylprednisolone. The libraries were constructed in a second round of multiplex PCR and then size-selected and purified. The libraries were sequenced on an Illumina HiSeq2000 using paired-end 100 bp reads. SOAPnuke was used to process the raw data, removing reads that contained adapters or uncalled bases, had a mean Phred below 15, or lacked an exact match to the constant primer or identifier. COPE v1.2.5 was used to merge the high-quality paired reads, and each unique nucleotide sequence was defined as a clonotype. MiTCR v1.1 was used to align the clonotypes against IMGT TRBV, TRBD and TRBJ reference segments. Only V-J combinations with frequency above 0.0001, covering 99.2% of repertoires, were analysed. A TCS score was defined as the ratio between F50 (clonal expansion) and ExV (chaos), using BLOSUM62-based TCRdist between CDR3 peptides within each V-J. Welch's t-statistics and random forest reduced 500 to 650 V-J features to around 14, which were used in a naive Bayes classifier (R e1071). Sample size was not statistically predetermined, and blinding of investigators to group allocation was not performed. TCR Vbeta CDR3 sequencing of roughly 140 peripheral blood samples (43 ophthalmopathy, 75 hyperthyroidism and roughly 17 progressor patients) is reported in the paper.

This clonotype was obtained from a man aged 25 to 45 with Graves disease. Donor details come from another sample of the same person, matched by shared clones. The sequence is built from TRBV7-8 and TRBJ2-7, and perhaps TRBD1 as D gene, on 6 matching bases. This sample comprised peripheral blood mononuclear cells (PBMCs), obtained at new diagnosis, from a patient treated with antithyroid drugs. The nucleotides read TGTGCCAGCAGCAGGGGGACCCGACAGGTGGGCTACGAGCAGTACTTC. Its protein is CASSRGTRQVGYEQYF.